The sequence of this T cell receptor beta chain was determined in a study of regulatory T cells in long-lasting Graves disease. Time point here: newly diagnosed GD, antithyroid drugs for less than 3 months. Scientists built the TCR library using RNA that was extracted from PBMCs. From an endocrinology department in Xi'an, China, came the patients. For TCR beta, libraries came from iRepertoire HTBI primers and Arm-PCR of CDR3 regions. TCRdb re-derived calls from the multiplex PCR reads in MiXCR, one entry per CDR3 protein. The data show 400,000 to 550,000 distinct CDR3 sequences, roughly 15% seen once. The sample also formed part of further work on T cells in Graves' hyperthyroidism and ophthalmopathy.

The input for sequencing was peripheral blood mononuclear cells (PBMCs), taken at new diagnosis, from a patient treated with antithyroid drugs. The receptor's source is a woman in her late teens or twenties with Graves disease.

The DNA of the CDR3 is TGTGCCATCAGGACAGGGGTCCCCCCCTACGAGCAGTACTTC. Its translation is CAIRTGVPPYEQYF. The V call is TRBV10-3, the J call TRBJ2-7, with 8 positions matching TRBD1. From germline, CDR1 is ENHRY and CDR2 SYGVKD. J was trimmed by 2 bases and V by 6 bases; bases with no gene match: 6. The CDR3 is 14 amino acids.